This TCR beta chain was captured in a study of blood T cell repertoires in COVID-19. Across the study: PBMCs, B-cell-depleted T cells, or T cells provided the cDNA or gDNA that made up the material.

Sequencing used immunoSEQ multiplex PCR; TCRdb keeps in-frame clones, though not all of them. This sample carries 250,000 or so clones, 83% of them seen once, and the ten largest clones take roughly 5.5%. Germline values: CDR1 KGHSH, CDR2 LQKENI. Unmatched junction bases numbered 9, after V lost 4 bases and J lost 11 bases. The CDR3 has 13 amino acids. Sequencing used peripheral blood. The genes are TRBV18 and TRBJ1-1; the match to TRBD1 covers 8 bases. This receptor was obtained from a human donor in a cohort sampled during active COVID-19. The CDR3 bases are TGTGCCAGCTCACTTGGAACAGGGGGGATGGCTTTCTTT. Its protein product is CASSLGTGGMAFF.